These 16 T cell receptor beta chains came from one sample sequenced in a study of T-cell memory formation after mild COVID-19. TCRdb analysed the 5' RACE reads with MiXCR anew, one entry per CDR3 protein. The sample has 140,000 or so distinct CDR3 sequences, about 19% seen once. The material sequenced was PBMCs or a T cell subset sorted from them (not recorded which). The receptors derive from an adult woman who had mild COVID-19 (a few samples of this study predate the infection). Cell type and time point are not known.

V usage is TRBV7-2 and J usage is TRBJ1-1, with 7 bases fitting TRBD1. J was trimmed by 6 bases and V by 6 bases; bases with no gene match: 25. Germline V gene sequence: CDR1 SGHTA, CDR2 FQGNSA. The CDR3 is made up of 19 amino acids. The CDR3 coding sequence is TGTGCCAGCAGGTACAGGGGTTCGTTCCCCCGAGGGTCCGACCCTGAAGCTTTCTTT. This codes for CASRYRGSFPRGSDPEAFF.

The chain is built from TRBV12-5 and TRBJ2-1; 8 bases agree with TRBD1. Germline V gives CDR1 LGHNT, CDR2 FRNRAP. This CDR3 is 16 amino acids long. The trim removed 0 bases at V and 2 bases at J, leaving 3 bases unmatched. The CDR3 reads CASGLVPTGAYNEQFF. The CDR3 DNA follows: TGTGCTAGTGGTTTGGTACCGACAGGGGCCTACAATGAGCAGTTCTTC.

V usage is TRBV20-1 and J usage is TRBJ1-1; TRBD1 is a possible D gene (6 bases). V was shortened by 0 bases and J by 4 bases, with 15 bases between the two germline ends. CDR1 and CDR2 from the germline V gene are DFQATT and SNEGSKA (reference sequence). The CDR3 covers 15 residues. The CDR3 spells CSARDWTAISTEAFF. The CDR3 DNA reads TGCAGTGCTAGAGATTGGACAGCCATCAGCACTGAAGCTTTCTTT.

CDR3 sequence: CASSLDRVNEKLFF. CDR3 in DNA: TGCGCCAGCAGCTTGGACAGGGTGAATGAAAAACTGTTTTTT. The chain joins TRBV5-1 to TRBJ1-4, with D possibly TRBD1 on 6 matching bases. Per germline, CDR1 SGHRS and CDR2 YFSETQ. The V end was cut by 0 bases, the J end by 5 bases, with 8 bases between. The CDR3 loop spans 14 amino acids.

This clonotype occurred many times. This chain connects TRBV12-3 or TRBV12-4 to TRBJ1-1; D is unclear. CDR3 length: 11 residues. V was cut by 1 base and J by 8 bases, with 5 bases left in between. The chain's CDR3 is CASSLELEAFF. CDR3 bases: TGTGCCAGCAGTTTAGAATTGGAAGCTTTCTTT.

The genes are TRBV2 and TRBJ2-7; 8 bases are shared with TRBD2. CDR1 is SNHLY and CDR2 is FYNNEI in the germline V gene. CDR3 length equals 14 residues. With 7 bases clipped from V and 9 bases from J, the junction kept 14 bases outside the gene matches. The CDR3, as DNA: TGTGCCAGCACCACCCGGGGGGGGGCTCTGGGGCAGTACTTC. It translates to CASTTRGGALGQYF.

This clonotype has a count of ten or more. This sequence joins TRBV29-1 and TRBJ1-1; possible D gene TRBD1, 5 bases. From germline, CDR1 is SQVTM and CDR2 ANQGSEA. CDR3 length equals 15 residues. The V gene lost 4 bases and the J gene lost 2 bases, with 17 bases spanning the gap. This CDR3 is CSVGSLRGENTEAFF. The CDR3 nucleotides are TGCAGCGTTGGATCTTTGAGGGGCGAAAACACTGAAGCTTTCTTT.

The DNA of the CDR3 is TGTGCCAGCAGCCAAGACGAGGGGCGTGGCTACACCTTC. This translates into CASSQDEGRGYTF. The rearrangement uses TRBV4-2 and TRBJ1-2, with D maybe TRBD1 (5 bases). CDR3 size: 13 residues. Trimming removed 0 bases from V and 7 bases from J, with 9 bases in between. Germline CDR1 is LGHNA and CDR2 is YNFKEQ.

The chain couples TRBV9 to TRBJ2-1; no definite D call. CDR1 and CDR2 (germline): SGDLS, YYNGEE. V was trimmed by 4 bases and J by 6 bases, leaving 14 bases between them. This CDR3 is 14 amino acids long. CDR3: CASSPRPPLNEQFF. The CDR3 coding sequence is TGTGCCAGCAGCCCCAGACCCCCGCTCAATGAGCAGTTCTTC.

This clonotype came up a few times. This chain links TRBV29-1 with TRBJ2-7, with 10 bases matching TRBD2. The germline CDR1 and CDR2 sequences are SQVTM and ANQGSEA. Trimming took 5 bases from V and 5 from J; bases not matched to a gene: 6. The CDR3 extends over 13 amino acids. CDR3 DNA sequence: TGCAGCGTTCTTCTAGCGGGAGCTCACGAGCAGTACTTC. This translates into CSVLLAGAHEQYF.

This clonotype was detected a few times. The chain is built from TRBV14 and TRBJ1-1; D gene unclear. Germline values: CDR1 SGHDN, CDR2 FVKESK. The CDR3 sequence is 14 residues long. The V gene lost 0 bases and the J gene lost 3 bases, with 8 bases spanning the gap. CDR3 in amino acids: CASSQDRRYTEAFF. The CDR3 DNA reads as TGTGCCAGCAGCCAAGATCGGAGGTACACTGAAGCTTTCTTT.

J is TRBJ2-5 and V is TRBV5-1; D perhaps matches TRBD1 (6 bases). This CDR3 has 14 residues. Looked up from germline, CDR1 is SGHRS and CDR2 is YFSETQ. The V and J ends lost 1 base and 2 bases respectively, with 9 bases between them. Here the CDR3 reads CASSLRTVQETQYF. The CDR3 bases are TGCGCCAGCAGCTTGCGGACAGTTCAAGAGACCCAGTACTTC.

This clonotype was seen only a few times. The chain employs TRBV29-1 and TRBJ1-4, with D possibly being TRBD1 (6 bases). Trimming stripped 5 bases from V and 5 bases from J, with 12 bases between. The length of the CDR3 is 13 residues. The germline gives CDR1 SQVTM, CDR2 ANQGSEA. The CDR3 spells CSVRGLGNEKLFF. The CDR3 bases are TGCAGCGTTCGGGGGCTGGGAAATGAAAAACTGTTTTTT.

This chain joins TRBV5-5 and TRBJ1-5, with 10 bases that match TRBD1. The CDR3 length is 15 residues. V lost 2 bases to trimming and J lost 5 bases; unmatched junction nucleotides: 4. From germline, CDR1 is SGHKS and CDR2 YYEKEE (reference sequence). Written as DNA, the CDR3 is TGTGCCAGCAGCTTTGGGACAGGGGAGTATCAGCCCCAGCATTTT. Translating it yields CASSFGTGEYQPQHF.

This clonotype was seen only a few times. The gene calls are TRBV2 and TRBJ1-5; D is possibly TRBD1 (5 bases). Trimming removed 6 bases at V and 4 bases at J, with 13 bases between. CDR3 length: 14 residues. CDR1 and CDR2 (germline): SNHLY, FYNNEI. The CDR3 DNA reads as TGTGCCAGCAGGATTTCGACAGCTAATCAGCCCCAGCATTTT. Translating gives CASRISTANQPQHF.

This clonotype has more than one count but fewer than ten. CDR3 sequence (DNA): TGTGCCAGCAGCTTGCAGGGGGCCACAGATACGCAGTATTTT. Amino acids: CASSLQGATDTQYF. The chain recombines TRBV7-3 with TRBJ2-3; TRBD1 matches at 8 bases. Trimming removed 3 bases from V and 2 bases from J; junction bases left unmatched: 1. CDR3 length: 14 amino acids. Germline CDR1 reads SGHTA; CDR2 reads FQGTGA.